This TCR beta chain was captured in a study of blood T cell repertoires in COVID-19. As for the study in general: Samples representing acute and convalescent COVID-19 were sourced from the United States, Italy and Spain. The cDNA or gDNA used as material had been derived from T cells, B-cell-depleted T cells, or PBMCs.

In the original processing: How many nucleated cells were present was estimated from reference gene primer amplification. Measured with immunoSEQ multiplex PCR; TCRdb has only the in-frame clones, and not every one. That table furnishes V, J and clone size, whereas the DNA furnished D and trimming. This table has about 280,000 clones, approximately 86% appearing once. CDR1 is MNHEY and CDR2 is SVGAGI in the germline V gene. Trimming pared 2 bases from V and 4 bases from J, leaving 6 bases between. This CDR3 contains 14 residues. Seattle cases were enrolled at active infection and followed longitudinally.

The chain employs TRBV6-5 and TRBJ2-6, with D hard to call. Sequences were obtained from peripheral blood. The sequence derives from a woman in her 70s with COVID-19, enrolled during active disease. The CDR3 coding sequence is TGTGCCAGCAGTTACGTCGGGGGGGCCAACGTCCTGACTTTC. Residues: CASSYVGGANVLTF.